One sample yielded the 16 T cell receptor beta chains listed below, sequenced in a study of T cells in Graves' hyperthyroidism and ophthalmopathy. The source material, RNA transcripts, was used to amplify TCR beta CDR3 regions. HTBI primers drove first-round RT-PCR of the TCR CDR3. TCRdb reprocessed the multiplex PCR reads with MiXCR, giving one entry per CDR3 protein. The sample includes 340,000 or so distinct CDR3 sequences, approximately 16% seen only once; the top ten take around 35%. The sample taken for sequencing was blood. These TCRs come from a young man with Graves' hyperthyroidism.

This clonotype was picked up a small number of times. This chain links TRBV19 with TRBJ1-5; D may be TRBD1 (5 bases). There are 14 residues in the CDR3. The germline gives CDR1 LNHDA, CDR2 SQIVND (reference sequence). Trimming shortened V by 4 bases and J by 6 bases, and 13 bases separated the two germline ends. The CDR3 reads CASSRSGGTQPQHF. The DNA for the CDR3 is TGTGCCAGTAGTAGGAGCGGGGGAACTCAGCCCCAGCATTTT.

The J gene is TRBJ2-3, the V gene TRBV24-1; 8 nucleotides line up with TRBD2. CDR3 length equals 15 residues. V lost 4 bases to trimming and J lost 3 bases; unmatched junction nucleotides: 5. Germline values: CDR1 KGHDR, CDR2 SFDVKD. CDR3 protein: CATSEQAGATDTQYF. CDR3 in DNA: TGTGCCACCAGTGAACAAGCGGGAGCAACAGATACGCAGTATTTT.

This clonotype has a handful of counts. V usage is TRBV7-2 and J usage is TRBJ2-1; 9 nucleotides align to TRBD2. J lost 1 base, V lost 5 bases, and 3 bases had no gene match. The CDR3 contains 15 residues. The germline gives CDR1 SGHTA, CDR2 FQGNSA. The CDR3 DNA reads as TGTGCCAGCAGCCCGCTAGCGGGGTCCTACAATGAGCAGTTCTTC. Its translation: CASSPLAGSYNEQFF. The whole variable domain, filled in from reference TRBV7-2 and TRBJ2-1, reads GAGVSQSPSNKVTEKGKDVELRCDPISGHTALYWYRQSLGQGLEFLIYFQGNSAPDKSGLPSDRFSAERTGGSVSTLTIQRTQQEDSAVYLCASSPLAGSYNEQFFGPGTRLTVL.

This clonotype was recorded many times. This sequence joins TRBV7-9 and TRBJ2-7, with 9 bases identical to TRBD1. The germline CDR1 and CDR2 sequences are SEHNR and FQNEAQ (reference sequence). The CDR3 runs to 15 residues. After removal of 5 bases from V and 3 bases from J, the junction contained 8 bases not matched to a gene. Here the CDR3 reads CASSETGTGFYEQYF. The DNA for the CDR3 is TGTGCCAGCAGCGAAACCGGGACAGGGTTCTACGAGCAGTACTTC.

This clonotype was counted at least ten times. The chain combines TRBV27 with TRBJ2-7, with TRBD1 matching 7 bases. Unmatched junction bases numbered 8, after V lost 6 bases and J lost 0 bases. The CDR3 is 15 amino acids. The germline gives CDR1 MNHEY, CDR2 SMNVEV (reference sequence). CDR3 amino acids: CASSLLDRDSYEQYF. CDR3 DNA: TGTGCCAGCAGCCTCTTAGACAGGGACTCCTACGAGCAGTACTTC.

As concerns this clonotype: Just one base apart from a much larger clone, this may be a read error. CDR3 coding DNA: TGTGCCAGCACCTATGGGACTAGCGGGATAGAGACCCAGTACTTC. Its protein is CASTYGTSGIETQYF. The chain uses TRBV12-3 or TRBV12-4 and TRBJ2-5, with 13 bases identical to TRBD2. The CDR3 has 15 amino acids. The J segment lost 4 bases and the V segment lost 7 bases, leaving 6 bases of the junction unmatched.

This clonotype was found many times. The CDR3 DNA reads as TGTGCCAGCAGTGAACCCACTGGAGGTCGAGGGGCCGAGCAGTACTTC. Its translation is CASSEPTGGRGAEQYF. The chain uses TRBV2 and TRBJ2-7; D tentatively fits TRBD1 or TRBD2 (5 bases each). The V and J ends lost 2 bases and 6 bases respectively, with 20 bases between them. This CDR3 is built from 16 residues. Germline V gene lookup returns CDR1 SNHLY and CDR2 FYNNEI.

This clonotype has just a few counts. V and J are TRBV6-5 and TRBJ2-2, with unresolved D. This CDR3 contains 15 residues. CDR1 MNHEY and CDR2 SVGAGI come from the germline V gene. V was clipped by 0 bases and J by 5 bases, with 10 bases between them. The DNA of the CDR3 is TGTGCCAGCAGTTACTCGGGTTGGGGAACCGGGGAGCTGTTTTTT. Protein: CASSYSGWGTGELFF.

In this sample, this clonotype turned up a few times. The chain employs TRBV5-1 and TRBJ2-2; 10 nucleotides line up with TRBD2. With 1 base clipped from V and 2 bases from J, the junction kept 5 bases outside the gene matches. The CDR3 is 17 amino acids. Germline-derived CDR1 and CDR2 are SGHRS and YFSETQ. CDR3 nucleotide sequence: TGCGCCAGCAGCTTGTGGCTAGCGGGAGATAACACCGGGGAGCTGTTTTTT. This sequence encodes CASSLWLAGDNTGELFF.

The J gene is TRBJ2-2, the V gene TRBV11-3, with unresolved D. From germline, CDR1 is SGHNT and CDR2 YENEEA. V was cut by 5 bases and J by 6 bases, with 13 bases left in between. This CDR3 contains 14 residues. The CDR3 bases are TGTGCCAGCAGCCCCGCCGTCTCTTCCGGGGAGCTGTTTTTT. This translates into CASSPAVSSGELFF.

This clonotype was counted ten times or more. This chain uses TRBV28 with TRBJ2-1, with D tentatively TRBD1 (6 bases). This CDR3 region has 16 residues. CDR1 and CDR2 from the germline V gene are MDHEN and SYDVKM. V lost 6 bases to trimming and J lost 11 bases, with 26 bases between them. CDR3 nucleotide sequence: TGTGCCAGCAGCCCCGCCCCAGGGGTGTCTTTGGCGAAGCAGTTCTTC. As protein: CASSPAPGVSLAKQFF.

Ten or more counts support this clonotype. The chain employs TRBV3-1 and TRBJ2-3; D gene ambiguous. CDR1 is LGHDT, CDR2 YNNKEL, per germline (reference sequence). The CDR3 contains 16 residues. The V gene lost 1 base and the J gene lost 0 bases, with 11 bases spanning the gap. In DNA, the CDR3 is TGTGCCAGCAGCCAAGTTAGCCAACCTAGCACAGATACGCAGTATTTT. Protein product: CASSQVSQPSTDTQYF.

This clonotype was seen only a few times. This chain joins TRBV20-1 and TRBJ2-3; 9 bases align to TRBD2. J lost 5 bases, V lost 4 bases, and 7 bases had no gene match. The CDR3 consists of 14 residues. Germline-derived CDR1 and CDR2 are DFQATT and SNEGSKA (reference sequence). In DNA form, the CDR3 reads TGCAGTGCTACCTTCTCTAGCGGGATAGATACGCAGTATTTT. Residues: CSATFSSGIDTQYF.

V and J are TRBV29-1 and TRBJ1-4; D is possibly TRBD1 (5 bases). The germline V gene encodes CDR1 SQVTM and CDR2 ANQGSEA. V lost 4 bases to trimming and J lost 7 bases, with 13 bases between them. The length of the CDR3 is 13 residues. The CDR3 nucleotides are TGCAGCGTTGCGATGGGGGGTGGTGAAAAACTGTTTTTT. Residues: CSVAMGGGEKLFF.

This clonotype was found many times. This sequence joins TRBV6-1 and TRBJ2-7, with 8 bases fitting TRBD2. Trimming at V came to 7 bases and at J to 6 bases, leaving 14 bases not matched to a gene. This CDR3 has 15 residues. CDR1 is MNHNS, CDR2 SASEGT, per germline. The DNA for the CDR3 is TGTGCCAGCATCCCGGATAGCGGGAACCCATTCGAGCAGTACTTC. Amino acid sequence: CASIPDSGNPFEQYF.

This clonotype was detected ten times or more. The genes are TRBV11-3 and TRBJ2-2, with TRBD2 matching over 13 bases. The CDR3 contains 18 residues. CDR1 is SGHNT and CDR2 is YENEEA in the germline V gene. Trimming at V came to 3 bases and at J to 3 bases, leaving 7 bases not matched to a gene. Written as DNA, the CDR3 is TGTGCCAGCAGCTTTGGTGGGACTAGCGGGACCTACACCGGGGAGCTGTTTTTT. This translates into CASSFGGTSGTYTGELFF.